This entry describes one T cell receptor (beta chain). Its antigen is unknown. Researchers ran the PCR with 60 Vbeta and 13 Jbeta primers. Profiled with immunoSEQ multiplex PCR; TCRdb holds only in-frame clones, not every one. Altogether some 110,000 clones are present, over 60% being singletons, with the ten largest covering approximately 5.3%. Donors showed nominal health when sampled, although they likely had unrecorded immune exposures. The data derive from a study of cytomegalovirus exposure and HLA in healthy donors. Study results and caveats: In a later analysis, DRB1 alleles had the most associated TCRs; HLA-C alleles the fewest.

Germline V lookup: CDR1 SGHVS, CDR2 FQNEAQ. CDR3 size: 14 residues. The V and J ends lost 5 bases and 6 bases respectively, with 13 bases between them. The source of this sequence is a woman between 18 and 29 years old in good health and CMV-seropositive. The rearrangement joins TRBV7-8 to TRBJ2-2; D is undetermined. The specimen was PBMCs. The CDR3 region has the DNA TGTGCCAGCAGCCTCAACCACATGGCCGGGGAGCTGTTTTTT. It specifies CASSLNHMAGELFF.